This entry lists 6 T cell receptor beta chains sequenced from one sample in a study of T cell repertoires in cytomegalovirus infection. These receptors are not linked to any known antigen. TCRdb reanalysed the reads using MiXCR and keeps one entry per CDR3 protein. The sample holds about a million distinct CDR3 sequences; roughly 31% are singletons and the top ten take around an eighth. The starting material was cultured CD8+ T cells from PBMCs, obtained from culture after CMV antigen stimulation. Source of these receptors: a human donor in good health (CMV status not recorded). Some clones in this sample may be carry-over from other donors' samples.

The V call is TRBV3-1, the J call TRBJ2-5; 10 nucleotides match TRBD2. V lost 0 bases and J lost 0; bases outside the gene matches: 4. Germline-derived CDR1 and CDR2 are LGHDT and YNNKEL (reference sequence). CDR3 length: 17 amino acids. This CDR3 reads CASSQDTTSGNQETQYF. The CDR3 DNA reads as TGTGCCAGCAGCCAAGATACAACTAGCGGGAACCAAGAGACCCAGTACTTC.

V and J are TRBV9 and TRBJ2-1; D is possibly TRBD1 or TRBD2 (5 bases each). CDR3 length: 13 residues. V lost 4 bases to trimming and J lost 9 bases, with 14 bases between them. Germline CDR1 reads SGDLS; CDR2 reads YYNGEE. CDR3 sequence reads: CASSLSGHSEQFF. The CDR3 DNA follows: TGTGCCAGCAGCCTCTCGGGGCACAGTGAGCAGTTCTTC. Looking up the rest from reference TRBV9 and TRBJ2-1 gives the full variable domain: DSGVTQTPKHLITATGQRVTLRCSPRSGDLSVYWYQQSLDQGLQFLIQYYNGEERAKGNILERFSAQQFPDLHSELNLSSLELGDSALYFCASSLSGHSEQFFGPGTRLTVL.

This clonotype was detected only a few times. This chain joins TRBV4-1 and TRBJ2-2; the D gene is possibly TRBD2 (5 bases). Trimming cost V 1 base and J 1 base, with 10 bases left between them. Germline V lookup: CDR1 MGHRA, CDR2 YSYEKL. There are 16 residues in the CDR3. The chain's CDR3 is CASSQAPRVNTGELFF. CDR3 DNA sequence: TGCGCCAGCAGCCAAGCCCCGCGGGTGAACACCGGGGAGCTGTTTTTT.

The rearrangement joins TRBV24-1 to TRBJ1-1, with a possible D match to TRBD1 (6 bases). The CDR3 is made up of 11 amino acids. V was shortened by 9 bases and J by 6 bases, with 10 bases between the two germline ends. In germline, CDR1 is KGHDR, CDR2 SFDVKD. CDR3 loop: CATEQGSEAFF. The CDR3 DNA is TGTGCCACCGAACAGGGCTCTGAAGCTTTCTTT.

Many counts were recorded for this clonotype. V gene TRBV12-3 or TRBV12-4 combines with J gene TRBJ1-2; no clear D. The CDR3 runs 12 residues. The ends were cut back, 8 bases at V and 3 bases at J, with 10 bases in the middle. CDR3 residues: CASGGGDYGYTF. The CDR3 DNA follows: TGTGCCAGCGGCGGAGGTGACTATGGCTACACCTTC.

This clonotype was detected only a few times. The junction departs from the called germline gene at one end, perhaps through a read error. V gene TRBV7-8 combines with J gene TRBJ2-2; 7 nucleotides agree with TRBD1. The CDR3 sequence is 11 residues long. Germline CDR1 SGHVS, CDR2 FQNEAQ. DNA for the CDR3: TGCATGACAGGGAACGCCGGGGAGCTGTTTTTT. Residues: CMTGNAGELFF.